The sequence of this T cell receptor beta chain was determined in a study of cytomegalovirus exposure and HLA in healthy donors. PCR was performed using 60 Vbeta and 13 Jbeta primers. Generated by immunoSEQ multiplex PCR, the TCRdb table keeps only in-frame clones and is missing some. The sample lists 100,000 to 150,000 clones; 74% were seen once. Study-level points and caveats: The likely explanation for a cluster of highly shared sequence variants was sequencing artifact. Solely CMV serostatus was available to characterize immune exposure.

The CDR3 contains 15 residues. With respect to this clone: Its antigen is undetermined.

This clonotype originated in a woman in her forties or fifties in good health and CMV-seropositive. V and J are TRBV12-1 and TRBJ1-6; the table's D call TRBD1 went unverified against the DNA. TRBV12-1 is termed a pseudogene. The specimen sequenced was PBMCs. The CDR3 reads CASSTGQWGPQPLHF. CDR3 sequence (DNA): TGTGCCAGCAGCACTGGACAGTGGGGACCCCAACCCCTCCACTTT.